This paragraph covers one T cell receptor (beta chain) sequence. Antigen unknown. immunoSEQ v3.0 was run at survey level. Per-sample targets for sequencing were about 40,000-55,000 T-cell genomes. The assay was immunoSEQ multiplex PCR, and TCRdb's table has in-frame clones only and misses some. The sample carries about 25,000 clones, 82% recorded once. The study used samples holding about 0.95-10 million cryopreserved PBMC before DNA extraction. The CDR3 runs to 15 residues. The V end lost 4 bases, the J end lost 1 base, and 16 bases lay between the germline ends. CDR1 SQVTM and CDR2 ANQGSEA come from the germline V gene. The sample comes from a study of long-term antiretroviral therapy in people with HIV. Whole-study results and caveats: The clones with expansion before ART were dominant in the repertoire at all time points.

The chain has TRBV29-1 and TRBJ1-1, with D maybe TRBD1 (5 bases). The sequence was collected from a middle-aged man with HIV. Sequencing was performed on unsorted PBMCs, taken 2.9 years after starting antiretroviral therapy. The CDR3 here is CSVVGLGETNTEAFF. The CDR3 nucleotides are TGCAGCGTTGTGGGGCTTGGGGAAACGAACACTGAAGCTTTCTTT.